The clone carrying this T cell receptor (beta chain) appeared a few times. Antigen specificity is unknown. The data were taken from a study of blood T cells in healthy people across ages. Peripheral blood samples of around 9.8 milliliters were drawn from each donor. No fewer than 5.5 micrograms of total RNA were isolated from every sample. General study points: The lack of PBMC sorting stopped any conclusive naive versus antigen-experienced comparison.

A second PCR, run for about 7 to 11 cycles, used a sample-barcoded 5' primer plus a J-beta primer mix. TCRdb ran MiXCR on the 5' RACE reads and lists one entry per CDR3 protein. Of hundreds of thousands of distinct CDR3 sequences in the sample, 29% were seen once. Per germline, CDR1 SGHVS and CDR2 FQNEAQ. The germline V and J ends were trimmed by 4 bases and 8 bases, with 16 bases remaining between them. The CDR3 loop spans 14 amino acids. This receptor was identified in a woman older than 75 in good health. Material: blood. The chain combines TRBV7-8 with TRBJ2-3; D remains ambiguous. The CDR3 nucleotides are TGTGCCAGCAGCTCACTGTTACCCCCGAGTACGCAGTATTTT. Protein: CASSSLLPPSTQYF.